This T cell receptor (beta chain) is from a study of cytomegalovirus exposure and HLA in healthy donors. V was clipped by 5 bases and J by 0 bases; unmatched bases: 7. Germline-derived CDR1 and CDR2 are SEHNR and FQNEAQ (reference sequence). The CDR3 runs 15 residues. Overall study findings and caveats: One later analysis reportedly identified an Asian-associated ancestry cluster that showed fewer N-insertions than the approximately 710-donor mean.

To note about this clone: Its antigen is undetermined.

The PCR was carried out with 60 Vbeta primers and 13 Jbeta primers. Some clones are missing from TCRdb's copy, which holds only in-frame ones; the method was immunoSEQ multiplex PCR. Altogether more than 150,000 clones are present, about 88% being singletons, with the ten largest covering about 2.4%. This TCR was sampled from a woman aged 18-35 years in good health and CMV-seronegative. The rearrangement links TRBV7-9 to TRBJ2-7; TRBD2 agrees at 7 bases. The sample comprised PBMCs. The CDR3 reads CASSGSGTHSYEQYF. The CDR3 region has the DNA TGTGCCAGCAGCGGGAGCGGGACTCACTCCTACGAGCAGTACTTC.